The 17 T cell receptor beta chains listed next were all sequenced from one sample in a study of T cell responses to AZD1222 COVID-19 vaccine. Clones were sequenced by immunoSEQ multiplex PCR, and TCRdb holds only the in-frame ones, with some missing. The sample shows around 94,000 clones, about 88% of them seen only once. Sequenced here: peripheral blood, sampled on day 0 of AZD1222 vaccination. These receptor sequences come from an adult in good health.

This clone has just a few counts. V is TRBV4-3 and J is TRBJ2-1, with D unclear. Germline lookup yields CDR1 LGHNA and CDR2 YSLEER. Trimming cost V 0 bases and J 13 bases, with 13 bases left between them. There are 13 residues in the CDR3. The CDR3 spells CASSQEKGRPQFF. The CDR3 nucleotides are TGCGCCAGCAGCCAAGAAAAAGGTCGGCCCCAGTTCTTC.

This clone was detected only a few times. The genes are TRBV10-3 and TRBJ2-5; 7 bases are shared with TRBD2. After removal of 0 bases from V and 9 bases from J, the junction contained 7 bases not matched to a gene. Germline values: CDR1 ENHRY, CDR2 SYGVKD. The CDR3 runs to 14 residues. CDR3 in DNA: TGTGCCATCAGTGAGTCGGGAGGGCTAAGACCCCAGTACTTC. Translation gives CAISESGGLRPQYF.

The V and J genes are TRBV13 and TRBJ1-6; D might be TRBD1 (6 bases). Per germline, CDR1 PRHDT and CDR2 FYEKMQ (reference sequence). Trimming pared 5 bases from V and 10 bases from J, leaving 18 bases between. CDR3 length: 15 amino acids. The CDR3 loop is CASSRAGQRHSPLHF. The DNA of the CDR3 is TGTGCCAGCAGCCGCGCGGGACAACGGCACTCACCCCTCCACTTT.

This clone appeared a single time. V gene TRBV20-1 combines with J gene TRBJ2-1; no clear D gene. This CDR3 contains 11 residues. Germline CDR1 and CDR2: DFQATT and SNEGSKA (reference sequence). V lost 6 bases to trimming and J lost 6 bases, with 9 bases between them. CDR3 nucleotide sequence: TGCAGTGCACCGGAGTCCAATGAGCAGTTCTTC. Residues: CSAPESNEQFF.

The rearrangement uses TRBV6-5 and TRBJ2-3, with 12 bases fitting TRBD2. Unmatched junction bases numbered 9, after V lost 4 bases and J lost 10 bases. Germline CDR1 MNHEY, CDR2 SVGAGI. This CDR3 is built from 15 residues. In nucleotides, the CDR3 is TGTGCCAGCAGTTGGAGGACTAGCGGGGCAGGAGCGCAGTATTTT. Its protein product is CASSWRTSGAGAQYF.

This chain links TRBV11-1 with TRBJ2-7; the match to TRBD1 covers 7 bases. V was clipped by 3 bases and J by 9 bases; unmatched bases: 8. The CDR3 loop spans 13 amino acids. Germline V lookup: CDR1 SGHAT, CDR2 FQDESV (reference sequence). The CDR3 sequence: CASSLDRQTGQYF. CDR3 bases: TGTGCCAGCAGCTTGGACAGGCAAACAGGGCAGTACTTC.

V is TRBV7-2 and J is TRBJ2-1; D gene uncertain. Trimming left V 4 bases short and J 0 bases short, with 10 bases between. The germline gives CDR1 SGHTA, CDR2 FQGNSA. This CDR3 has 15 amino acids. The CDR3 here is CASSSLVSSYNEQFF. The CDR3, as DNA: TGTGCCAGCAGCTCCCTAGTTAGCTCCTACAATGAGCAGTTCTTC.

The chain joins TRBV5-5 to TRBJ1-4; maybe TRBD1 (5 bases). Germline V gene lookup returns CDR1 SGHKS and CDR2 YYEKEE (reference sequence). V lost 5 bases and J lost 6, with 14 bases in between. The CDR3 is made up of 14 amino acids. The DNA of the CDR3 is TGTGCCAGCAGTCCCCAGGGAGGTGATGAAAAACTGTTTTTT. As protein: CASSPQGGDEKLFF.

This sequence joins TRBV12-3 or TRBV12-4 and TRBJ1-2; D is possibly TRBD1 (6 bases). The CDR3 consists of 13 residues. The V end was cut by 8 bases, the J end by 6 bases, with 16 bases between. In DNA form, the CDR3 reads TGTGCCAGCTCGGGACAAAAAGGGAATGGCTACACCTTC. Its protein product is CASSGQKGNGYTF.

A few counts support this clone. This chain connects TRBV7-2 to TRBJ2-5; D perhaps matches TRBD1 (5 bases). In germline, CDR1 is SGHTA, CDR2 FQGNSA. The CDR3 spans 15 residues. V was clipped by 6 bases and J by 1 base, with 15 bases between them. The CDR3 protein is CASRNPWGSQETQYF. The CDR3 bases are TGTGCCAGCAGGAACCCTTGGGGCAGCCAAGAGACCCAGTACTTC.

This chain links TRBV3-1 (or the pseudogene TRBV3-2) with TRBJ2-5, with TRBD2 identical over 11 bases. Germline CDR1 and CDR2: LGHDT and YNNKEL (reference sequence). The V gene end was trimmed by 4 bases and the J gene end by 4 bases; junction bases not matched to a gene: 8. The CDR3 spans 16 residues. CDR3 bases: TGTGCCAGCAGCCTTAGCGGGGGGGCCTTCGGAGAGACCCAGTACTTC. It specifies CASSLSGGAFGETQYF.

This rearrangement joins TRBV10-3 to TRBJ2-7, with D possibly matching TRBD1 (6 bases). The CDR3 is 15 residues long. CDR1 ENHRY and CDR2 SYGVKD come from the germline V gene. V was cut by 0 bases and J by 2 bases, with 11 bases left in between. The CDR3 loop is CAISESGGSTYEQYF. The CDR3 DNA reads TGTGCCATCAGTGAGTCAGGGGGTTCTACCTACGAGCAGTACTTC.

The V and J genes are TRBV28 and TRBJ2-7; 10 bases are shared with TRBD1. The V and J ends lost 5 bases and 2 bases, in that order; junction bases with no gene match: 3. Per germline, CDR1 MDHEN and CDR2 SYDVKM. The CDR3 extends over 14 amino acids. The DNA of the CDR3 is TGTGCCAGCAGTAGACAGGGGGCAGCCTACGAGCAGTACTTC. Its protein is CASSRQGAAYEQYF. The full variable domain, completed using reference TRBV28 and TRBJ2-7, is DVKVTQSSRYLVKRTGEKVFLECVQDMDHENMFWYRQDPGLGLRLIYFSYDVKMKEKGDIPEGYSVSREKKERFSLILESASTNQTSMYLCASSRQGAAYEQYFGPGTRLTVT.

The rearrangement links TRBV5-1 to TRBJ2-7, with 13 bases matching TRBD2. CDR1 is SGHRS, CDR2 YFSETQ, per germline. The V and J ends lost 5 bases and 5 bases, in that order; junction bases with no gene match: 4. The CDR3 length is 14 residues. The DNA for the CDR3 is TGCGCCAGCAGGGGACTAGCGGGACGGAACGAGCAGTACTTC. This sequence encodes CASRGLAGRNEQYF. Filled out from reference TRBV5-1 and TRBJ2-7, the complete variable domain reads KAGVTQTPRYLIKTRGQQVTLSCSPISGHRSVSWYQQTPGQGLQFLFEYFSETQRNKGNFPGRFSGRQFSNSRSEMNVSTLELGDSALYLCASRGLAGRNEQYFGPGTRLTVT.

J is TRBJ2-1 and V is TRBV18; unclear D gene. V dropped 2 bases and J dropped 0 bases, with 17 bases sitting between them. Germline-derived CDR1 and CDR2 are KGHSH and LQKENI. The length of the CDR3 is 18 residues. The CDR3 DNA sequence: TGTGCCAGCTCACCATATTCCCTGTCTCCGGGCTCCTACAATGAGCAGTTCTTC. As protein: CASSPYSLSPGSYNEQFF.

The chain combines TRBV9 with TRBJ2-2; 10 bases agree with TRBD2. The junction had 1 base not matched to a gene; V was cut back by 2 bases and J by 0 bases. The CDR3 totals 16 residues. Germline V gene data show CDR1 as SGDLS and CDR2 as YYNGEE. Here the CDR3 reads CASSVTSGTNTGELFF. The DNA of the CDR3 is TGTGCCAGCAGCGTCACTAGCGGGACGAACACCGGGGAGCTGTTTTTT.

The J gene is TRBJ1-1, the V gene TRBV5-1; D not certain. Trimming left V 0 bases short and J 3 bases short, with 9 bases between. The CDR3 loop spans 14 amino acids. Germline assignment: CDR1 SGHRS and CDR2 YFSETQ. CDR3 DNA sequence: TGCGCCAGCAGCTTGGAAGGAGGATACACTGAAGCTTTCTTT. Translating gives CASSLEGGYTEAFF.